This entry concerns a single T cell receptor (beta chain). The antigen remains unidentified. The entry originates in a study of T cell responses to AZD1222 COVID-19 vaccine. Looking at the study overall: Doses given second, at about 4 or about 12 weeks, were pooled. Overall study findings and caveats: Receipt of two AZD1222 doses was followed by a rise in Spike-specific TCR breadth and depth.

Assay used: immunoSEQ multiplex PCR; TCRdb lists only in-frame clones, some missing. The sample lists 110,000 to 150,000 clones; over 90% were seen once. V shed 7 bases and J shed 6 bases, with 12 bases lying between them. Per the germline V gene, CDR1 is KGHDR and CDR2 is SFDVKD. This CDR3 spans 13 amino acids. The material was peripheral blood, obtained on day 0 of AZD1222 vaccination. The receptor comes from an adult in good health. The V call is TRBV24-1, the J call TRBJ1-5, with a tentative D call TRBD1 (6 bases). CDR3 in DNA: TGTGCCACCAGCCCGGGACAAGGTCAGCCCCAGCATTTT. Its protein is CATSPGQGQPQHF.